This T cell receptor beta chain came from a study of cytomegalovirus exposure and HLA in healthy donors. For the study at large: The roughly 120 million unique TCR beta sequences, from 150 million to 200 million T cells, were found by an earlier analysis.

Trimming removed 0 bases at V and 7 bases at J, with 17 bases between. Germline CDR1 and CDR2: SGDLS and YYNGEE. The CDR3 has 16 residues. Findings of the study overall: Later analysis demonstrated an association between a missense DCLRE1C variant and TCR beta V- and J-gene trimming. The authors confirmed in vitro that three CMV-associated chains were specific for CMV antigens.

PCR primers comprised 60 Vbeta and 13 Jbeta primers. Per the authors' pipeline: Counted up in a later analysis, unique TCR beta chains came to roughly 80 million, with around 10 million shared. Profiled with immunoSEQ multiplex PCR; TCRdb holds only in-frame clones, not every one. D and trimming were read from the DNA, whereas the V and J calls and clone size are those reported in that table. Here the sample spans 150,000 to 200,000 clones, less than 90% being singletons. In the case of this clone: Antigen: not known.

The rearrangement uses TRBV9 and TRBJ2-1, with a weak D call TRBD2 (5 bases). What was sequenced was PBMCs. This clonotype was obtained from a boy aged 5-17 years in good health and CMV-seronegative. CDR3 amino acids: CASSVEGTRGLNEQFF. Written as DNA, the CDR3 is TGTGCCAGCAGCGTAGAAGGAACTAGAGGCTTAAATGAGCAGTTCTTC.